This T cell receptor (beta chain) was identified in a study of identical twins (dated by TCRdb to about 2016). General notes on the study: TCR alpha and beta repertoires from monozygotic twins, unrelated adults of various ages and cord blood were deep-sequenced to test whether fetal clonotypes persist. Replicate twin experiments were performed at different times using different library preparation protocols to rule out contamination.

This clonotype was seen a handful of times. Its antigen remains unidentified. Base-call qualities are not available, and no considerably larger clone is one nucleotide away. CDR1 and CDR2, looked up from the germline V gene, are MNHEY and SVGEGT. Including the terminal cysteine and phenylalanine, the CDR3 comprises 14 residues. Of all the DNA, just the CDR3 is kept, 42 bases in frame from base 1. V lost 8 bases and J lost 4 bases, and the count of bases not matched to a germline gene is 5. Library construction relied on 5' RACE. Sequenced using an Illumina HiSeq 2000. A universal primer binding site was added through template switching, and the final cDNA carried a unique molecular identifier so that TCR cDNA molecules could be counted accurately. Specific primers in the conserved constant-segment region were used to synthesize first-strand cDNA for TCR alpha and beta chains. To control for contamination, every cDNA library carried two barcodes: a SMART-Mk sample barcode plus Illumina barcodes. Two successive PCR steps introduced TruSeq adapter sequences along with Illumina sample barcodes. The TCR alpha and beta cDNA libraries were sequenced on the Illumina HiSeq platform using custom primers. On the study's bioinformatics: Raw reads were processed with MiGEC to extract unique molecular identifiers, and MiXCR was used to determine CDR3 positions. Recombination models were inferred per individual with the repgenHMM and IGoR tools using an EM algorithm. The tcR package in R was used for shared clonotype analysis, with sharing normalized by the product of cloneset sizes. To study raw recombination free of thymic and clonal selection effects, out-of-frame nonproductive sequences were analyzed. In TCRdb, the public reads were trimmed at Q25 with fastp and aligned with MiXCR, with productive beta chains retained. Each CDR3 protein gets just one entry, which takes the most common genes and DNA from the rows behind it. In this record, the V and J calls reflect TCRdb's handling and not the investigators' own analysis. The sample table holds roughly 720,000 distinct CDR3 sequences, of which 15% to 20% were seen once. The ten top clones hold roughly 14% of the sample.

All donors were healthy Caucasians. The twin cohort consisted of three pairs of female monozygotic twins, all aged roughly 18 to 29 years. The RNA used for TCR libraries was isolated from peripheral blood mononuclear cells. Broader findings and caveats from the paper: Compared with coincidental sharing between unrelated individuals, out-of-frame TCR alpha sequences shared between twins had an excess of sequences with low generation probability. The excess sharing between twins in beta out-of-frame sequences was weaker because fewer shared sequences reduced the signal-to-noise ratio. Fewer insertions were carried by abundant cord blood beta clonotypes; a weaker similar trend was observed in young adult naive repertoires, while no such trend was observed in memory repertoires. Because the same donors could not be followed over many years, the conclusions relied on cross-sectional statistical analysis. In monozygotic twins, out-of-frame TCR alpha sharing was systematically underestimated by recombination models, although the models agreed with sharing between unrelated individuals. Zero-insertion analyses could be partly confounded by invariant T cells such as MAIT and iNKT, although diverse VJ usage argued against such confounding for most clonotypes.

A further study also used this sample, focusing on T cells expressing NK-cell markers. The second study also describes: Three sorted T-cell subsets (CD3+CD56+NKG2C+, CD3+CD56+NKG2C- and CD3+CD56-NKG2C+) from about 8 donors had their TCR beta-chain repertoires profiled. Of the eight sequenced donors, seven were found to be HCMV-seropositive and one was found to be HCMV-seronegative. In several experiments an anti-gammadeltaTCR antibody was added to restrict sorting to alphabetaTCR-expressing T cells. In several donors, the dominant CD3+CD56+NKG2C+ clonotypes were found to rank among the top 10 CD8+ clonotypes and to make up roughly 1.0-7.0% of CD8+ T cells. Those dominant clonotypes were again the most abundant among CD3+CD56-NKG2C+ cells in a few donors, at about 28.3-60.1%. Whether the expanded NKG2C-expressing T cell clones were specific for HCMV antigens remained unclear. The study sequenced eight donors, all healthy volunteers chosen at random: three men and five women. HCMV serostatus was determined by detecting HCMV-specific IgG in serum with a commercial ELISA kit. For 5 or 6 donors, unsorted PBMC were also used to sequence bulk peripheral blood T-cell repertoires. MIGEC was used to demultiplex reads and group the reads by UMI, and MiTCR was used to assemble and quantify clonotypes. Only TCR cDNA sequences supported by at least two reads were kept to exclude erroneous sequences. The tcR package was used for downstream repertoire analysis, with clonotypes matched between fractions based on CDR3 nucleotide sequence plus V segment. Antigen specificity was annotated against VDJdb with VDJmatch, allowing one amino acid substitution in CDR3.

The chain joins TRBV6-2 or TRBV6-3 to TRBJ2-3; 11 nucleotides in the junction match TRBD1. The sample taken for sequencing was PBMCs. This receptor was obtained from a young woman in good health. Here the CDR3 is given as CASWRTGGPDTQYF. The bases are TGTGCCAGCTGGCGGACAGGGGGCCCAGATACGCAGTATTTT.